The T cell receptor beta chain described here comes from a study of cytomegalovirus exposure and HLA in healthy donors. Whole-study findings and limits: Later on, a genetic analysis was performed. It linked a missense variant in DCLRE1C with V- and J-gene trimming of TCR beta.

Vbeta (60) and Jbeta (13) primers were used in the PCR. Clones were read by immunoSEQ multiplex PCR, and TCRdb kept only the in-frame ones, dropping some. In the table there are some 110,000 clones, over 9.5% of which are singletons. CDR1 is SGHNT, CDR2 YYREEE, per germline (reference sequence). Deletions cut 3 bases from V and 0 bases from J, with 18 bases between. The CDR3 is 17 residues long. This clone was counted only a few times. Its antigen is not known. This sequence was found in a man aged 40-50 years in good health and CMV-seropositive. What was sequenced was PBMCs. This sequence joins TRBV5-4 and TRBJ1-1; D not certain. CDR3 sequence: CASSSGGRTRMNTEAFF. The CDR3, as DNA: TGTGCCAGCAGCTCGGGAGGGAGAACAAGAATGAACACTGAAGCTTTCTTT. The full variable domain, completed using reference TRBV5-4 and TRBJ1-1, is ETGVTQSPTHLIKTRGQQVTLRCSSQSGHNTVSWYQQALGQGPQFIFQYYREEENGRGNFPPRFSGLQFPNYSSELNVNALELDDSALYLCASSSGGRTRMNTEAFFGQGTRLTVV.